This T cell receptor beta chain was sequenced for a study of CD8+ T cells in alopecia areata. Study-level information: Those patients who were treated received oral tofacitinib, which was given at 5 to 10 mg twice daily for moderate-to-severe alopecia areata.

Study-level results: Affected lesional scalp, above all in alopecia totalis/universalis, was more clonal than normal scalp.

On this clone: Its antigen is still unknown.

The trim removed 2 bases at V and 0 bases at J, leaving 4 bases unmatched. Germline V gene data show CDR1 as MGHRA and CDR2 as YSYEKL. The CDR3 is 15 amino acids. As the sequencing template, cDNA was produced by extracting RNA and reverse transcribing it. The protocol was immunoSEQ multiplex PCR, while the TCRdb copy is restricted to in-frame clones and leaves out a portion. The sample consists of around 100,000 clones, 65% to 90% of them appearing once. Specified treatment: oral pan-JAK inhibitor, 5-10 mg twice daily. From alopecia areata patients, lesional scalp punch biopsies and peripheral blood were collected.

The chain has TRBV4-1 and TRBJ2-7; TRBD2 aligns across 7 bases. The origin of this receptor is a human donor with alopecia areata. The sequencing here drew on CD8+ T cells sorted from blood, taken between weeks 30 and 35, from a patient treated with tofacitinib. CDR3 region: CASSQLGGSSYEQYF. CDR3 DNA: TGCGCCAGCAGCCAACTTGGCGGGAGCTCCTACGAGCAGTACTTC.